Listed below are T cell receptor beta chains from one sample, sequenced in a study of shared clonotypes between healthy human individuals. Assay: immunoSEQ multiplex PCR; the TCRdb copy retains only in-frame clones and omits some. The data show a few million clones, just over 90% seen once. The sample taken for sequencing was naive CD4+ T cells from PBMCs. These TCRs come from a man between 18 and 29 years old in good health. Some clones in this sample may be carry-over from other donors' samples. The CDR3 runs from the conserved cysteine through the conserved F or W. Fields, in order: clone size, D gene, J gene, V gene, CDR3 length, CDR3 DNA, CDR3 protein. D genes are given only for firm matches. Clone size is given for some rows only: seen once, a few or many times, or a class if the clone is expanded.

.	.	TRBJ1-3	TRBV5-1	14	TGCGCCAGCAGCTTGGAAGCCCCCGGAAACACCATATATTTT	CASSLEAPGNTIYF
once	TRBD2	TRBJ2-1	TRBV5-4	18	TGTGCCAGCAGCTTGGACTCGGGGGGGACTAGCAGGTACAATGAGCAGTTCTTC	CASSLDSGGTSRYNEQFF
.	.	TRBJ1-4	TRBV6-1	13	TGTGCCAGCAGCGGCGGACGCAATGAAAAACTGTTTTTT	CASSGGRNEKLFF
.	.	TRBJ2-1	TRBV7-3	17	TGTGCCAGCAGCCGAATGACCGGGACACTAGACGGGAATGAGCAGTTCTTC	CASSRMTGTLDGNEQFF
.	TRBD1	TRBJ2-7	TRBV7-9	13	TGTGCCAGCAGGTACAGGGGGATGGGGGAGCAGTACTTC	CASRYRGMGEQYF
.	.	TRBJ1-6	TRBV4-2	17	TGTGCCAGCAGCCAAGATGGTTTCGGCAGCGGCGTTTCACCCCTCCACTTT	CASSQDGFGSGVSPLHF
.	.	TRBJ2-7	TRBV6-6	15	TGTGCCAGCAGTTACTCACAAGGGCCCTCCTACGAGCAGTACTTC	CASSYSQGPSYEQYF
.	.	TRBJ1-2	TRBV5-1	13	TGCGCCAGCAGCTTGTCGGTAGGGAGTGGCTACACCTTC	CASSLSVGSGYTF
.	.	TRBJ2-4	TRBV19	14	TGTGCCAGTAGTATAGATCTAGGGACGCCCATTCAGTACTTC	CASSIDLGTPIQYF
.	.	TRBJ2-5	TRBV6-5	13	TGTGCCAGCAGCCCTAGCTTCTCAGAGACCCAGTACTTC	CASSPSFSETQYF
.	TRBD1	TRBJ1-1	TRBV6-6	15	TGTGCCAGCACTTACTTCGGACAGGGGGTTTTTGAAGCTTTCTTT	CASTYFGQGVFEAFF
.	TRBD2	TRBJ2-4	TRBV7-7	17	TGTGCCAGCAGGGGGACTAGCGGGAGGGCCTTGTTAAACATTCAGTACTTC	CASRGTSGRALLNIQYF
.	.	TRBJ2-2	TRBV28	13	TGTGCCAGCAAGGGGCCTAACACCGGGGAGCTGTTTTTT	CASKGPNTGELFF
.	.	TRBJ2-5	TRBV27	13	TGTGCCAGCAGCCCCTTCGGGAAAGAGACCCAGTACTTC	CASSPFGKETQYF
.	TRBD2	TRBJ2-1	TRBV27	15	TGTGCCAGCAGTGAATGGACTAGCGGCTACAATGAGCAGTTCTTC	CASSEWTSGYNEQFF
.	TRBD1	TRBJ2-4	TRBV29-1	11	TGCAGCGCCGCCGGGACAGGGGATCAGTACTTC	CSAAGTGDQYF
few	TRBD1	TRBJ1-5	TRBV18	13	TGTGCCAGCACAGGGGCGATCAATCAGCCCCAGCATTTT	CASTGAINQPQHF
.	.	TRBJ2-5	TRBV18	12	TGTGCCAGCTCACCAGGTATTGGGACCCAGTACTTC	CASSPGIGTQYF
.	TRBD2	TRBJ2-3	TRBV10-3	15	TGTGCCATCAGTGAGAGGACTAGTGGCACAGATACGCAGTATTTT	CAISERTSGTDTQYF
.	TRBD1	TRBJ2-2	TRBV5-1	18	TGCGCCAGCAGCTTGGAAGGCAGGACAGGAGGGAACACCGGGGAGCTGTTTTTT	CASSLEGRTGGNTGELFF
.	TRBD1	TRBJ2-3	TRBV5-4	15	TGTGCCAGCAGCTACAGGGGATCAGTCACAGATACGCAGTATTTT	CASSYRGSVTDTQYF
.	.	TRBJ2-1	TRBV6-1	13	TGTGCCAGCAGTCGACTAAAGCGCGCGGAGCAGTTCTTC	CASSRLKRAEQFF
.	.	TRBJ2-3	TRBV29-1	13	TGCAGCGTTACACGACTGGGAGGAGATACGCAGTATTTT	CSVTRLGGDTQYF
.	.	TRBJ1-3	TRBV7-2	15	TGTGCCAGCAGCCAAGACGGGTACTCTGGAAACACCATATATTTT	CASSQDGYSGNTIYF
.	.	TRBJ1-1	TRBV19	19	TGTGCCAGTAGTATCCATCCAAAGACAGTCCCCGCGATGAACACTGAAGCTTTCTTT	CASSIHPKTVPAMNTEAFF
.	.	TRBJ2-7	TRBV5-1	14	TGCGCCAGCAGCCCCGACGCAAACTCCTACGAGCAGTACTTC	CASSPDANSYEQYF
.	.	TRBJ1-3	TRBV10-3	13	TGTGCCATCACTATGGACAGTGGAAACACCATATATTTT	CAITMDSGNTIYF
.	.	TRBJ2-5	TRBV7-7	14	TGTGCCAGCAGCCCGGCCTCCTACCAAGAGACCCAGTACTTC	CASSPASYQETQYF
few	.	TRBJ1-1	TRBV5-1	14	TGCGCCAGCAGCTTGGGGCAGATGAACACTGAAGCTTTCTTT	CASSLGQMNTEAFF
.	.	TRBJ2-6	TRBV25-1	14	TGTGCCAGCCCCCCGGGGGCTGGGGCCAACGTCCTGACTTTC	CASPPGAGANVLTF
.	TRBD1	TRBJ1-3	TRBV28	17	TGTGCCAGCAGTTTAAGTACTTACAGGGGGTCCGGAAACACCATATATTTT	CASSLSTYRGSGNTIYF
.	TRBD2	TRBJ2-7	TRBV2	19	TGTGCCAGCAACCTCCCCGGAACATCGATCGCTAGCGGGAGGGGCGAGCAGTACTTC	CASNLPGTSIASGRGEQYF
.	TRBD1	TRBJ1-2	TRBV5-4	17	TGTGCCAGCAGCTTGGCCGTAAGGACAGGGACCGGTAATGGCTACACCTTC	CASSLAVRTGTGNGYTF
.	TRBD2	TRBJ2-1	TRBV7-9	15	TGTGCCAGCATCGGGACTAGCGGGGAATACAATGAGCAGTTCTTC	CASIGTSGEYNEQFF
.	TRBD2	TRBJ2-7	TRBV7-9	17	TGTGCCAGCAGCCACGGACTAGCGGGAGTACCAGGCTACGAGCAGTACTTC	CASSHGLAGVPGYEQYF
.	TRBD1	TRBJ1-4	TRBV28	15	TGTGCCAGCTGGGGACAGGATACAACTAATGAAAAACTGTTTTTT	CASWGQDTTNEKLFF
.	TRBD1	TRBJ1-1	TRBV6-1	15	TGTGCCACCCGGCAGGGGGTGGCTATGAACACTGAAGCTTTCTTT	CATRQGVAMNTEAFF
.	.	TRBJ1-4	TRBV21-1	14	TGTGCCAGTCAATCAGAAGGTGGCCGTGAAAAACTGTTTTTT	CASQSEGGREKLFF
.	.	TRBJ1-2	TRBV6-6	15	TGTGCCAGCAGTTACGAAGGGGCAAGAGGAAGTGGCTACACCTTC	CASSYEGARGSGYTF
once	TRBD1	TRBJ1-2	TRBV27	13	TGTGCCAGCAGAGGATCGGGACAGTCTGGCTACACCTTC	CASRGSGQSGYTF
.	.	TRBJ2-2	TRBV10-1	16	TGCGCCAGCAGTGAGTCGCCGGGGATGTTGACCGGGGAGCTGTTTTTT	CASSESPGMLTGELFF
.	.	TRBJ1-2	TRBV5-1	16	TGCGCCAGCAGCGTTGGCAGGAGTTTAACTAACTATGGCTACACCTTC	CASSVGRSLTNYGYTF
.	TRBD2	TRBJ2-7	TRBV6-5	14	TGTGCCAGCAGGAAGACTAGCGGCTCCTACGAGCAGTACTTC	CASRKTSGSYEQYF
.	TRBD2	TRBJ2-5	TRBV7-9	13	TGTGCCAGCAGCGGGACTAGTTTAGAGACCCAGTACTTC	CASSGTSLETQYF
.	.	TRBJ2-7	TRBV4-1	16	TGCGCCAGCAGCCGCGTATCGACGGGACGTTCTTACGAGCAGTACTTC	CASSRVSTGRSYEQYF
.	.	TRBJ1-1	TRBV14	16	TGTGCCAGCCGGCGGCTGATAAATTTCATGAACACTGAAGCTTTCTTT	CASRRLINFMNTEAFF
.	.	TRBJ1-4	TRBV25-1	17	TGTGCCAGCAGTGAAAGGCATACCGGAGGGGCTAATGAAAAACTGTTTTTT	CASSERHTGGANEKLFF
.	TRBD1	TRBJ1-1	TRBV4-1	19	TGCGCCAGCAGCCAAGGCCAAGGACAGGGGCTGATTTGGGGCACTGAAGCTTTCTTT	CASSQGQGQGLIWGTEAFF
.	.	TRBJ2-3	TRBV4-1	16	TGCGCCAGCAGCCAAGTCAGGGGCGCGGGCACAGATACGCAGTATTTT	CASSQVRGAGTDTQYF
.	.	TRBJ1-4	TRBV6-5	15	TGTGCCAGCAGTTACTCCGCCCCGTCGGGTGAAAAACTGTTTTTT	CASSYSAPSGEKLFF
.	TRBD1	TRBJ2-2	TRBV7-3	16	TGTGCCAGCAGCTTAAATCCGGGACAGGGTTCCGGGGAGCTGTTTTTT	CASSLNPGQGSGELFF
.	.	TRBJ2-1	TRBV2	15	TGTGCCAGCCGAAGACAGGAACTGTGGGACAATGAGCAGTTCTTC	CASRRQELWDNEQFF
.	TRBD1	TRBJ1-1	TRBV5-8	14	TGTGCCAGCAGGACAAGGGGGCTGAACACTGAAGCTTTCTTT	CASRTRGLNTEAFF
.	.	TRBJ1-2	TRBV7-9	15	TGTGCCAGCAGCTTAGCCGGGGGGCCAGGCTATGGCTACACCTTC	CASSLAGGPGYGYTF
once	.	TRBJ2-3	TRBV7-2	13	TGTGCCAGCAGCCCACTAATTACAGATACGCAGTATTTT	CASSPLITDTQYF